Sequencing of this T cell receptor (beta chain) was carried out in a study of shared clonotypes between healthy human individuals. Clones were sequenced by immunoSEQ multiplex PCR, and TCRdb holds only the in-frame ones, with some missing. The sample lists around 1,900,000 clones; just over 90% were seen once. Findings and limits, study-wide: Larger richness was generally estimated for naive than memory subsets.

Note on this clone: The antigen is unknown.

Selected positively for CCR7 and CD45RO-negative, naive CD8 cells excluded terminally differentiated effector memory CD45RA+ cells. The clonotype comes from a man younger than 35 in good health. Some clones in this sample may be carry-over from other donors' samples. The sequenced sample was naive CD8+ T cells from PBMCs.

The CDR3 region has the DNA TGTGCCAGCAGTTCGCCCGGGAGGCTGAGCTCCTACAATGAGCAGTTCTTC. This encodes CASSSPGRLSSYNEQFF. J is TRBJ2-1 and V is TRBV27; TRBD2 agrees at 7 bases. Germline-derived CDR1 and CDR2 are MNHEY and SMNVEV (reference sequence). The CDR3 length is 17 residues. V was pared by 4 bases and J by 0 bases, with 9 bases of the junction left unmatched.